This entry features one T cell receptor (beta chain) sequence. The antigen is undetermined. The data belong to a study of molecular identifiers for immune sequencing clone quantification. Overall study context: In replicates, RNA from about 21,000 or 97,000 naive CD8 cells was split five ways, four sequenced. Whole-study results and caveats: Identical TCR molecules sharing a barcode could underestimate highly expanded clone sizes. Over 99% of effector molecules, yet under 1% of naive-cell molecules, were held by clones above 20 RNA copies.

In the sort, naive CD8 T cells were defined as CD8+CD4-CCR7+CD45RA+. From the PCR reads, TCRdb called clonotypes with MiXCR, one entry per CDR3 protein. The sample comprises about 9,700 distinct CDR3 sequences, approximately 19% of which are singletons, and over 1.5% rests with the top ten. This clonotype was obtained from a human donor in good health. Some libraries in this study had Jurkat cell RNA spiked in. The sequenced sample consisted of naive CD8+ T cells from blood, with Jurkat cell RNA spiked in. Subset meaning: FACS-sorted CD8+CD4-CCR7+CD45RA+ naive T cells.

The CDR3 coding sequence is TGTGCCAGCAGTTACTCGGAGGGGGATCAGCCCCAGCATTTT. Amino acids: CASSYSEGDQPQHF. The chain has TRBV6-6 and TRBJ1-5; D is perhaps TRBD1 (6 bases). CDR3 length: 14 amino acids. The ends were cut back, 0 bases at V and 5 bases at J, with 8 bases in the middle. From germline, CDR1 is MNHNY and CDR2 SVGAGI (reference sequence).